The 27 T cell receptor beta chains in this list originate from one sample, sequenced in a study of regulatory T cells in long-lasting Graves disease listed by TCRdb under 2021. The library was made by multiplex PCR. For sequencing, an Illumina HiSeq 4000 was employed. iRepertoire HTBI primers and Arm-PCR amplification of CDR3 regions were used to construct TCR beta libraries. Clones were called with MiXCR by TCRdb after fastp trimmed the public reads at Q25, and only in-frame beta chains were retained. Rows with a matching CDR3 protein are joined into one entry that keeps the most common DNA and genes. Recorded for this sample are approximately 540,000 distinct CDR3 sequences; around 12% of them occurred a single time. Jointly, the top ten make up almost 9% of the sample. The intended sense of this specimen's time point label: newly diagnosed GD, antithyroid drugs for less than 3 months. For both TCR sequencing and RNA sequencing, RNA was extracted from PBMCs using TRIzol.

These same data were also listed under a study on T cells in Graves' hyperthyroidism and ophthalmopathy.

The material sequenced was peripheral blood mononuclear cells (PBMCs), taken at new diagnosis, from a patient treated with antithyroid drugs. The origin of the receptors is a woman in her 30s with Graves disease. Donor details come from another sample of the same person, matched by shared clones.

V gene TRBV19 combines with J gene TRBJ2-5, with unresolved D. V dropped 5 bases and J dropped 0 bases, with 4 bases sitting between them. The CDR3 loop spans 12 amino acids. Germline CDR1 reads LNHDA; CDR2 reads SQIVND (reference sequence). CDR3 protein: CASSGDQETQYF. The CDR3, as DNA: TGTGCCAGTAGTGGGGACCAAGAGACCCAGTACTTC.

There are many counts of this clonotype. This chain joins TRBV20-1 and TRBJ2-7; 9 nucleotides match TRBD2. Germline CDR1 DFQATT, CDR2 SNEGSKA (reference sequence). The ends lost 0 bases at V and 3 bases at J; junction bases unmatched: 6. The CDR3 contains 15 residues. The CDR3 nucleotides are TGCAGTGCTAGAGAACTAAGCGGGAGGAGCTACGAGCAGTACTTC. This encodes CSARELSGRSYEQYF.

This clonotype appeared a few times. This rearrangement joins TRBV7-3 to TRBJ2-7, with 7 bases identical to TRBD2. CDR1 and CDR2 (germline): SGHTA, FQGTGA. The CDR3 has 16 amino acids. J was trimmed by 7 bases and V by 6 bases; bases with no gene match: 18. The CDR3 DNA sequence: TGTGCCAGCAGTGAGGGCCCTGCGGGGGTCCCTCATGAGCAGTACTTC. Protein: CASSEGPAGVPHEQYF.

The V gene is TRBV9, the J gene TRBJ1-5, with D tentatively TRBD1 (5 bases). Deletions cut 4 bases from V and 4 bases from J, with 9 bases between. Germline CDR1 reads SGDLS; CDR2 reads YYNGEE. The CDR3 consists of 13 residues. CDR3 bases: TGTGCCAGCAGCAGGGGATTGAATCAGCCCCAGCATTTT. Translating gives CASSRGLNQPQHF.

This clonotype was seen repeatedly, ten times or more. This chain joins TRBV11-3 and TRBJ2-5; the match to TRBD2 covers 13 bases. Germline-derived CDR1 and CDR2 are SGHNT and YENEEA. The CDR3 has 16 amino acids. The trim removed 5 bases at V and 2 bases at J, leaving 5 bases unmatched. CDR3 sequence: CASSPGLAGEQETQYF. The CDR3 nucleotides are TGTGCCAGCAGCCCCGGACTAGCGGGGGAGCAAGAGACCCAGTACTTC.

This clonotype came up many times. V is TRBV28 and J is TRBJ1-2; no clear D. This CDR3 spans 12 amino acids. Germline lookup yields CDR1 MDHEN and CDR2 SYDVKM. V gave up 2 bases and J gave up 4 bases, with 5 bases separating them. The CDR3 region has the DNA TGTGCCAGCAGTTTACCCGTCTATGGCTACACCTTC. It is translated as CASSLPVYGYTF.

Ten or more counts support this clonotype. V is TRBV15 and J is TRBJ2-2, with 10 nucleotides matching TRBD2. Germline loops: CDR1 LNHNV, CDR2 YYDKDF (reference sequence). This CDR3 has 16 residues. V shed 5 bases and J 1 base; nucleotides not matched to a gene: 4. The CDR3 bases are TGTGCCACCAGCGTTCGACTAGCGGGGAACACCGGGGAGCTGTTTTTT. This encodes CATSVRLAGNTGELFF.

This clonotype came up once. Being one base from a much bigger clone, this may be a read error. The rearrangement joins TRBV6-1 to TRBJ1-1; D perhaps matches TRBD1 (6 bases). Looked up from germline, CDR1 is MNHNS and CDR2 is SASEGT. V lost 8 bases to trimming and J lost 2 bases, with 15 bases between them. This CDR3 spans 14 amino acids. The CDR3: CASAGDRRNTEAFF. As DNA, the CDR3 is TGTGCCAGCGCTGGAGACAGGAGAAACACTGAAGCTTTCTTT.

The chain links TRBV13 to TRBJ2-7, with 11 bases that match TRBD2. Germline V gene sequence: CDR1 PRHDT, CDR2 FYEKMQ (reference sequence). This CDR3 is built from 16 residues. J was trimmed by 0 bases and V by 5 bases; bases with no gene match: 6. In nucleotides, the CDR3 is TGTGCCAGCAGCAAAGAGGGACTAGCGGTCTCCTACGAGCAGTACTTC. It specifies CASSKEGLAVSYEQYF.

The sample holds a few counts of this clonotype. Since a much larger clone is just one base distant, this may be a read error. V is TRBV28 and J is TRBJ2-1; 7 bases are shared with TRBD2. The CDR3 extends over 15 amino acids. Germline assignment: CDR1 MDHEN and CDR2 SYDVKM. The DNA of the CDR3 is TGTGCCAGCAGTTTAGCGGGAGCATCCTACAATGAGCGGTTCTTC. It codes for CASSLAGASYNERFF.

This clonotype was seen many times. The chain recombines TRBV11-2 with TRBJ2-7, with TRBD2 matching over 7 bases. Germline V gene sequence: CDR1 SGHAT, CDR2 FQNNGV. J gave up 5 bases and V 5 bases, and 21 bases lay outside the gene matches. The CDR3 contains 18 residues. The CDR3 DNA follows: TGTGCCAGCAGCCCAGGACTAGGAAACGCCCCCCGCTTTGACGAGCAGTACTTC. Its protein is CASSPGLGNAPRFDEQYF. Full variable domain (missing parts from reference TRBV11-2 and TRBJ2-7): EAGVAQSPRYKIIEKRQSVAFWCNPISGHATLYWYQQILGQGPKLLIQFQNNGVVDDSQLPKDRFSAERLKGVDSTLKIQPAKLEDSAVYLCASSPGLGNAPRFDEQYFGPGTRLTVT.

The chain joins TRBV20-1 to TRBJ2-2; 7 bases match TRBD2. This CDR3 has 15 amino acids. Germline V lookup: CDR1 DFQATT, CDR2 SNEGSKA (reference sequence). V gave up 3 bases and J gave up 5 bases; unmatched junction bases: 9. Written as DNA, the CDR3 is TGCAGTGCTAGGAGGGCAGGGAGGGTTACCGGGGAGCTGTTTTTT. Its translation is CSARRAGRVTGELFF.

This clonotype was seen many times. The chain links TRBV3-1 to TRBJ1-4, with D maybe TRBD1 (6 bases). The CDR3 sequence is 15 residues long. In germline, CDR1 is LGHDT, CDR2 YNNKEL (reference sequence). V was trimmed by 3 bases and J by 5 bases, leaving 13 bases between them. Here the CDR3 reads CASSHTDRRNEKLFF. The CDR3 coding sequence is TGTGCCAGCAGCCATACAGACAGGAGAAATGAAAAACTGTTTTTT.

This clonotype was seen ten or more times. This chain connects TRBV9 to TRBJ2-7, with 10 bases identical to TRBD1. Germline V gene lookup returns CDR1 SGDLS and CDR2 YYNGEE. V lost 4 bases to trimming and J lost 2 bases; unmatched junction nucleotides: 6. This CDR3 is 15 amino acids long. This chain's CDR3 is CASSPRDRGAYEQYF. The DNA of the CDR3 is TGTGCCAGCAGCCCCCGGGACAGGGGAGCCTACGAGCAGTACTTC. The full variable domain, completed using reference TRBV9 and TRBJ2-7, is DSGVTQTPKHLITATGQRVTLRCSPRSGDLSVYWYQQSLDQGLQFLIQYYNGEERAKGNILERFSAQQFPDLHSELNLSSLELGDSALYFCASSPRDRGAYEQYFGPGTRLTVT.

This clonotype was found many times. J is TRBJ2-7 and V is TRBV20-1; 7 bases align to TRBD2. V shed 3 bases, J shed 3 bases, and the junction held 5 bases outside the gene matches. This CDR3 spans 13 amino acids. Germline CDR1 and CDR2: DFQATT and SNEGSKA (reference sequence). In DNA, the CDR3 is TGCAGTGCTAGTCTAGCGGCCATCTACGAGCAGTACTTC. Translated: CSASLAAIYEQYF.

The sample holds many counts of this clonotype. This chain uses TRBV20-1 with TRBJ2-3; maybe TRBD2 (5 bases). V dropped 3 bases and J dropped 5 bases, with 15 bases sitting between them. CDR1 is DFQATT and CDR2 is SNEGSKA in the germline V gene (reference sequence). This CDR3 contains 14 residues. CDR3 DNA: TGCAGTGCTAGGGTTCCCGGGGTCTTAGATACGCAGTATTTT. It yields the protein CSARVPGVLDTQYF.

The chain employs TRBV6-1 and TRBJ1-2, with 7 bases fitting TRBD1. Germline V lookup: CDR1 MNHNS, CDR2 SASEGT. Trimming took 5 bases from V and 5 from J; bases not matched to a gene: 8. The CDR3 is 14 amino acids. CDR3 nucleotides: TGTGCCAGCAGTAGAGCCGGGACAGAGTATGGCTACACCTTC. Amino acids: CASSRAGTEYGYTF.

The chain recombines TRBV5-1 with TRBJ1-1; no clear D. Germline V gives CDR1 SGHRS, CDR2 YFSETQ. The CDR3 totals 12 residues. V lost 3 bases and J lost 6, with 9 bases in between. This CDR3 reads CASSSDVAEAFF. CDR3 coding DNA: TGCGCCAGCAGCTCGGATGTCGCTGAAGCTTTCTTT.

V usage is TRBV6-2 or TRBV6-3 and J usage is TRBJ2-1; D is ambiguous. V gave up 0 bases and J gave up 2 bases, with 14 bases separating them. The CDR3 totals 17 residues. Germline V gives CDR1 MNHEY, CDR2 SVGEGT. The CDR3 nucleotides read TGTGCCAGCAGTTACTCGATAGATCGGCGACCCTACAATGAGCAGTTCTTC. Its translation is CASSYSIDRRPYNEQFF.

This rearrangement joins TRBV7-9 to TRBJ1-2; TRBD1 agrees at 9 bases. The CDR3 runs to 16 residues. Trimming cost V 2 bases and J 6 bases; bases outside gene matches: 10. Per germline, CDR1 SEHNR and CDR2 FQNEAQ (reference sequence). The CDR3 nucleotides read TGTGCCAGCAGCTTAATCTCCGGACAGGGGAAGGATGGCTACACCTTC. This translates into CASSLISGQGKDGYTF. The variable domain in full, with the rest retrieved from reference TRBV7-9 and TRBJ1-2, is DTGVSQNPRHKITKRGQNVTFRCDPISEHNRLYWYRQTLGQGPEFLTYFQNEAQLEKSRLLSDRFSAERPKGSFSTLEIQRTEQGDSAMYLCASSLISGQGKDGYTFGSGTRLTVV.

This clonotype was found a few times. This chain joins TRBV24-1 and TRBJ2-3, with D perhaps TRBD1 (6 bases). The CDR3 loop spans 15 amino acids. The germline V gene encodes CDR1 KGHDR and CDR2 SFDVKD. V was trimmed by 3 bases and J by 3 bases, leaving 12 bases between them. CDR3 protein: CATSDPGERTDTQYF. CDR3 nucleotide sequence: TGTGCCACCAGTGATCCAGGGGAGCGAACAGATACGCAGTATTTT.

In its sample, this clonotype was seen many times. The chain is built from TRBV9 and TRBJ2-1, with D possibly being TRBD1 or TRBD2 (6 bases each). Trimming removed 0 bases from V and 6 bases from J, with 10 bases in between. Germline V lookup: CDR1 SGDLS, CDR2 YYNGEE. The CDR3 runs 14 residues. CDR3 loop: CASSVGGGPNEQFF. Here the CDR3 DNA reads TGTGCCAGCAGCGTAGGTGGGGGGCCCAATGAGCAGTTCTTC.

This clonotype was detected ten times or more. The chain combines TRBV11-2 with TRBJ2-7; D perhaps matches TRBD2 (6 bases). V dropped 4 bases and J dropped 6 bases, with 10 bases sitting between them. Germline-derived CDR1 and CDR2 are SGHAT and FQNNGV. CDR3 length equals 12 residues. CDR3 DNA sequence: TGTGCCAGCAGCTGGGACTTCGGCGAGCAGTACTTC. Its translation: CASSWDFGEQYF.

This clonotype was detected many times. One junction end disagrees with the germline gene, perhaps due to a read error. This sequence joins TRBV5-1 and TRBJ1-2; tentatively, D is TRBD1 (5 bases). This CDR3 has 17 residues. Per germline, CDR1 SGHRS and CDR2 YFSETQ. DNA of the CDR3: TGCGCCAGCAGCCCCCCAACGGCCGGGGGTCGGGGCTTTCGAAAGGCATTC. This encodes CASSPPTAGGRGFRKAF.

This clonotype has at least ten counts. In DNA, the CDR3 is TGTGCCAGCAGCCAAGTCAACACCCACCCAACTAATGAAAAACTGTTTTTT. As protein: CASSQVNTHPTNEKLFF. The chain employs TRBV3-1 and TRBJ1-4; no clear D. The germline V and J ends were trimmed by 1 base and 0 bases, with 12 bases remaining between them. CDR1 and CDR2 from the germline V gene are LGHDT and YNNKEL (reference sequence). This CDR3 spans 17 amino acids.

This clonotype has ten or more counts. The chain carries TRBV2 and TRBJ1-5; TRBD1 matches 7 bases. The CDR3 covers 18 residues. V shed 4 bases, J shed 1 base, and the junction held 13 bases outside the gene matches. The germline CDR1 and CDR2 sequences are SNHLY and FYNNEI. CDR3 residues: CASSVDIQGRISNQPQHF. The DNA of the CDR3 is TGTGCCAGCAGTGTAGACATACAGGGGAGAATCAGCAATCAGCCCCAGCATTTT.

The table lists this clonotype with many counts. The chain is built from TRBV7-2 and TRBJ2-1; TRBD2 agrees at 9 bases. There are 16 residues in the CDR3. V shed 3 bases, J shed 2 bases, and the junction held 5 bases outside the gene matches. Germline CDR1 is SGHTA and CDR2 is FQGNSA. The CDR3 nucleotides read TGTGCCAGCAGCTTGATGGGGACTAGCCCCTACAATGAGCAGTTCTTC. It translates to CASSLMGTSPYNEQFF.